The present T cell receptor (beta chain) was sequenced within a study of T cell responses to AZD1222 COVID-19 vaccine. Points from the study as a whole: Baseline testing showed seropositivity in only six or seven AZD1222 recipients. Of spike-specific TCRs, nearly half reportedly target regions left unmutated in variants. The study found Spike-specific TCR breadth and depth rose after two AZD1222 doses. Clonal diversity may have been underestimated in mostly white British donors.

V dropped 1 base and J dropped 10 bases, with 11 bases sitting between them. Germline CDR1 and CDR2: SGHVS and FQNEAQ. The CDR3 contains 13 residues. About this clone: Its antigen is still unknown.

Assay: immunoSEQ multiplex PCR; the TCRdb copy retains only in-frame clones and omits some. The table shows some 110,000 clones, with 70% to 90% occurring only once. V usage is TRBV7-8 and J usage is TRBJ2-1, with a possible D match to TRBD1 (5 bases). The receptor was isolated from an adult in good health. The sample here was peripheral blood, taken on day 0 of AZD1222 vaccination. CDR3 in amino acids: CASSLEQAREQFF. The CDR3 coding sequence is TGTGCCAGCAGCTTAGAACAGGCTCGGGAGCAGTTCTTC.